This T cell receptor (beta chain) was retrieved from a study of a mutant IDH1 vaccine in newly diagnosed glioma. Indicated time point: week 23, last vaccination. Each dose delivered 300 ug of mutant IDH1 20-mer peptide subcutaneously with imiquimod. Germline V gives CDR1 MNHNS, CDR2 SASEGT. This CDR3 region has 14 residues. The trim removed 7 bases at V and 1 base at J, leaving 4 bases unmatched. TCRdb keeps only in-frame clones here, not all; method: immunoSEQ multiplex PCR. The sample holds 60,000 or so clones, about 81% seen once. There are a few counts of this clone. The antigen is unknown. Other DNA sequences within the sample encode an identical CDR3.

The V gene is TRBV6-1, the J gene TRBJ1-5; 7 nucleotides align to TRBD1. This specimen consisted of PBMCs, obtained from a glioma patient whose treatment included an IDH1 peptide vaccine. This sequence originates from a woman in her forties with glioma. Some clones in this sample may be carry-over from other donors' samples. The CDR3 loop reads CASNPTGSNQPQHF. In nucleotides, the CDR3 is TGTGCCAGCAACCCGACAGGGAGCAATCAGCCCCAGCATTTT.